This T cell receptor (beta chain) emerged from a study of cytotoxic CD8 clonotypes in ibrutinib-treated CLL. Study-level information: On average, each sample had approximately 280,000 productive templates and tens of thousands of productive rearrangements.

This CDR3 contains 12 residues. The V segment lost 4 bases and the J segment 7 bases; nucleotides outside the gene matches: 2. The germline CDR1 and CDR2 sequences are MDHEN and SYDVKM. This clone was seen a few times. No antigen is known for it. Findings and caveats of the study: Exceeding age-matched healthy donors, baseline clonality also tracked the counts of circulating CD8+ T cells. Clonality rose at ibrutinib response and fell back toward baseline at progression.

TCRdb's table, derived via immunoSEQ multiplex PCR, lists solely in-frame clones and lacks some. The sample has approximately 200,000 clones; about two thirds are singletons. The receptor's source is a human donor with chronic lymphocytic leukemia. This chain uses TRBV28 with TRBJ1-2; 8 bases are a match to TRBD1. This material consisted of PBMCs, taken after 24 months of ibrutinib treatment. The CDR3 spells CASSSDRVGYTF. The DNA of the CDR3 is TGTGCCAGCAGTTCGGACAGGGTTGGCTACACCTTC.